This T cell receptor beta chain emerged from a study of siplizumab effects on memory and regulatory T cells. V was trimmed by 1 base and J by 5 bases, leaving 12 bases between them. The CDR3 spans 15 residues. Germline V CDR1 and CDR2: MDHEN, SYDVKM. Study results and limitations: Roughly 75-97% of dividing CD4+ or CD8+ clones were without an attributable naive or memory phenotype. Naive T cells were seemingly more diverse than memory cells, and major contributions to the alloresponse seemed to be made by them.

As regards this clone: The antigen remains undetermined.

Libraries were prepared by immunoSEQ multiplex PCR; TCRdb keeps only in-frame clonotypes and omits some of them. Of some 100,000 clones in the sample, around 90% were seen once. Sequencing was done on a sample of Tregs sorted from blood. This receptor was obtained from a human donor in good health. The chain employs TRBV28 and TRBJ1-5, with D tentatively TRBD1 (5 bases). The CDR3 sequence is CASSLLSAGDQPQHF. As DNA, the CDR3 is TGTGCCAGCAGTTTATTATCGGCGGGGGATCAGCCCCAGCATTTT.